The 17 T cell receptor beta chains in this list originate from one sample, sequenced in a study of Ad26.COV2.S vaccination and SARS-CoV-2 variants. Data came from immunoSEQ multiplex PCR; TCRdb stores just in-frame clones and leaves some out. Of nearly 95,000 clones listed, about four fifths are singletons. The sequences come from peripheral blood, collected after recovery from COVID-19. The source of these receptors is a human donor who had recovered from COVID-19.

This chain connects TRBV27 to TRBJ2-5; TRBD2 matches at 9 bases. The CDR3 spans 16 residues. V shed 3 bases, J shed 5 bases, and the junction held 10 bases outside the gene matches. Germline-derived CDR1 and CDR2 are MNHEY and SMNVEV (reference sequence). CDR3 in amino acids: CASSLGSGSVLETQYF. The CDR3 DNA reads as TGTGCCAGCAGTTTGGGTAGCGGGAGTGTGTTGGAGACCCAGTACTTC.

This clone came up once. The V gene is TRBV19, the J gene TRBJ2-1, with D uncertain. V dropped 5 bases and J dropped 10 bases, with 9 bases sitting between them. From germline, CDR1 is LNHDA and CDR2 SQIVND (reference sequence). The CDR3 length is 11 residues. This CDR3 is CASSQDLEQFF. The CDR3 coding sequence is TGTGCCAGTAGTCAAGATTTGGAGCAGTTCTTC.

The chain has TRBV3-1 (or the pseudogene TRBV3-2) and TRBJ1-5, with a possible D match to TRBD1 (5 bases). The V gene lost 6 bases and the J gene lost 3 bases, with 12 bases spanning the gap. The CDR3 spans 14 residues. Germline lookup yields CDR1 LGHDT and CDR2 YNNKEL (reference sequence). CDR3 sequence reads: CASSMGVNNQPQHF. CDR3 sequence (DNA): TGTGCCAGCAGTATGGGGGTGAACAATCAGCCCCAGCATTTT.

This chain uses TRBV6-1 with TRBJ2-2, with no clear D. The CDR3 is 13 residues long. Germline assignment: CDR1 MNHNS and CDR2 SASEGT. Trimming took 2 bases from V and 5 from J, leaving 6 bases between them. The CDR3 loop reads CASSETPTGELFF. CDR3 DNA sequence: TGTGCCAGCAGTGAAACCCCTACCGGGGAGCTGTTTTTT.

The chain has TRBV27 and TRBJ1-4; D possibly corresponds to TRBD1 (6 bases). V was shortened by 5 bases and J by 0 bases, with 16 bases between the two germline ends. Germline lookup yields CDR1 MNHEY and CDR2 SMNVEV (reference sequence). This CDR3 has 17 amino acids. This CDR3 is CASSLTRDTATNEKLFF. The CDR3 coding sequence is TGTGCCAGCAGTCTTACAAGGGACACTGCAACTAATGAAAAACTGTTTTTT.

The chain is built from TRBV3-1 (or the pseudogene TRBV3-2) and TRBJ1-5, with D possibly TRBD1 on 5 matching bases. CDR1 and CDR2 (germline): LGHDT, YNNKEL (reference sequence). Trimming cost V 0 bases and J 6 bases, with 12 bases left between them. The CDR3 extends over 15 amino acids. The CDR3 region has the DNA TGTGCCAGCAGCCAAGATCTCGGGGCTGGTCAGCCCCAGCATTTT. Translation: CASSQDLGAGQPQHF.

The genes are TRBV11-2 and TRBJ1-1, with no clear D. V lost 2 bases and J lost 3, with 7 bases in between. The CDR3 length is 13 residues. The germline CDR1 and CDR2 sequences are SGHAT and FQNNGV. The DNA of the CDR3 is TGTGCCAGCAGCTTATTTCCGGACACTGAAGCTTTCTTT. Protein: CASSLFPDTEAFF.

In this sample, this clone turned up once. This chain links TRBV7-9 with TRBJ1-4; weak D call: TRBD1 (6 bases). V lost 1 base to trimming and J lost 8 bases, with 17 bases between them. Germline loops: CDR1 SEHNR, CDR2 FQNEAQ (reference sequence). The CDR3 has 16 amino acids. The CDR3: CASSLGTVELREKLFF. CDR3 bases: TGTGCCAGCAGCTTAGGGACAGTCGAATTAAGGGAAAAACTGTTTTTT.

The chain carries TRBV3-1 (or the pseudogene TRBV3-2) and TRBJ1-2; D may be TRBD1 (6 bases). V gave up 3 bases and J gave up 4 bases, with 21 bases separating them. The CDR3 loop spans 17 amino acids. Germline loops: CDR1 LGHDT, CDR2 YNNKEL (reference sequence). The CDR3: CASSHITGHFGGYGYTF. CDR3 coding DNA: TGTGCCAGCAGCCACATCACAGGGCATTTCGGCGGCTATGGCTACACCTTC.

The rearrangement links TRBV5-6 to TRBJ1-6; TRBD1 might be the D (6 bases). The V and J ends lost 4 bases and 10 bases respectively, with 15 bases between them. From germline, CDR1 is SGHDT and CDR2 YYEEEE. The CDR3 has 14 amino acids. The CDR3 protein is CASSGRTVSSPLHF. CDR3 nucleotide sequence: TGTGCCAGCAGCGGACGGACAGTCTCCTCACCCCTCCACTTT.

The chain recombines TRBV9 with TRBJ2-7; no clear D. The length of the CDR3 is 14 residues. Germline V lookup: CDR1 SGDLS, CDR2 YYNGEE. Trimming left V 0 bases short and J 0 bases short, with 7 bases between. Here the CDR3 DNA reads TGTGCCAGCAGCGTAGGAGGTTTCTCCTACGAGCAGTACTTC. It yields the protein CASSVGGFSYEQYF.

This chain joins TRBV5-4 and TRBJ2-2, with D perhaps being TRBD1 or TRBD2 (5 bases each). The CDR3 covers 16 residues. Trimming pared 3 bases from V and 1 base from J, leaving 13 bases between. CDR1 is SGHNT, CDR2 YYREEE, per germline (reference sequence). CDR3 in amino acids: CASSSLGTRNTGELFF. The DNA for the CDR3 is TGTGCCAGCAGCTCTCTTGGGACCAGGAACACCGGGGAGCTGTTTTTT.

The rearrangement uses TRBV5-4 and TRBJ2-1, with no clear D. Trimming removed 6 bases at V and 6 bases at J, with 10 bases between. Per germline, CDR1 SGHNT and CDR2 YYREEE (reference sequence). The CDR3 is 12 residues long. The CDR3 here is CASTDLGNEQFF. CDR3 DNA: TGTGCCAGCACCGACCTAGGCAATGAGCAGTTCTTC.

The chain has TRBV29-1 and TRBJ1-2; D is undetermined. V lost 0 bases, J lost 7 bases, and 6 bases lay in between. Germline CDR1 is SQVTM and CDR2 is ANQGSEA. The CDR3 has 11 amino acids. The CDR3 spells CSVEDRFGYTF. The CDR3 DNA is TGCAGCGTTGAAGATCGGTTTGGCTACACCTTC.

V and J are TRBV5-8 and TRBJ2-7, with 9 nucleotides matching TRBD1. The length of the CDR3 is 15 residues. V shed 0 bases and J 6 bases; nucleotides not matched to a gene: 7. The germline CDR1 and CDR2 sequences are SGHTS and YDEGEE. DNA of the CDR3: TGTGCCAGCAGCTTGGACACAGGGGGCGTATCCGAGCAGTACTTC. Its translation is CASSLDTGGVSEQYF.

The chain couples TRBV5-5 to TRBJ2-3; weak D call: TRBD1 (5 bases). The CDR3 contains 13 residues. The germline V and J ends were trimmed by 6 bases and 5 bases, with 13 bases remaining between them. The germline V gene has CDR1 SGHKS and CDR2 YYEKEE (reference sequence). The CDR3 is CASMKQDRDTQYF. CDR3 in DNA: TGTGCCAGCATGAAACAGGACCGAGATACGCAGTATTTT.

The chain combines TRBV10-1 with TRBJ2-5; 10 bases align to TRBD2. Germline V gene lookup returns CDR1 WNHNN and CDR2 SYGVQD (reference sequence). The CDR3 length is 15 residues. The J segment lost 5 bases and the V segment lost 3 bases, leaving 6 bases of the junction unmatched. DNA of the CDR3: TGCGCCAGCAGTGATGGCGGGACTAGCGATGAGACCCAGTACTTC. Translated: CASSDGGTSDETQYF.